This is a list of T cell receptor beta chains from one sample in a study of T cells expressing NK-cell markers. TCRdb reprocessed the 5' RACE reads and stores each CDR3 protein as one record, lacking DNA. The repertoire table contains approximately 380,000 distinct CDR3 sequences. What was sequenced was blood T cells: a sorted CD56 or NKG2C T cell subset, CD4+ or CD8+ T cells, or bulk PBMC T cells (not recorded which). These receptors came from a man aged 18-70 years in good health. The CDR3 runs from the conserved cysteine through the conserved F or W.

TRBJ1-1 TRBV3-1 16 CASSQVPGQGYTEAFF
TRBJ2-2 TRBV12-3/TRBV12-4 15 CATKNQGMRTGELFF
TRBJ1-3 TRBV11-3 15 CASSLAGTAGNTIYF
TRBJ2-3 TRBV11-2 20 CASSQKGTGGISGRTDTQYF
TRBJ2-2 TRBV20-1 16 CSASRQGTANTGELFF
TRBJ2-6 TRBV5-1 15 CASSTGQGGANVLTF
TRBJ2-1 TRBV7-9 17 CASSGLAGDSSYNEQFF
TRBJ2-5 TRBV12-3/TRBV12-4 17 CASTFKTGIWYQETQYF
TRBJ2-1 TRBV7-9 16 CASSFTQGQGWNEQFF
TRBJ2-7 TRBV20-1 14 CSAPRDNRPYEQYF
TRBJ2-5 TRBV20-1 17 CSARDWASGGLQETQYF
TRBJ2-3 TRBV4-2 16 CASSQLGRGGLDTQYF
TRBJ2-2 TRBV9 16 CASQKGGMKAAGELFF
TRBJ2-1 TRBV7-9 15 CASSPTRDLYNEQFF
TRBJ1-2 TRBV10-3 15 CAISESGSTITGYTF
TRBJ2-4 TRBV12-3/TRBV12-4 13 CASIWTFENIQYF
TRBJ2-1 TRBV7-2 17 CASRRTSGGAFYNEQFF
TRBJ2-7 TRBV20-1 11 CSAPLRYEQYF
TRBJ1-4 TRBV7-9 17 CASSLENAAGINEKLFF
TRBJ1-3 TRBV3-1 16 CASSQGGGASGNTIYF
TRBJ2-2 TRBV6-5 16 CASRGTGFYGTGELFF
TRBJ1-2 TRBV19 12 CASRGSGYGYTF
TRBJ2-5 TRBV3-1 13 CASSPDYNPAQYF
TRBJ2-5 TRBV12-3/TRBV12-4 16 CASSLAGLAGQETQYF
TRBJ2-3 TRBV11-2 18 CASSLGAGGRTSTDTQYF
TRBJ1-3 TRBV29-1 17 CSALTSGTGLSGNTIYF
TRBJ2-7 TRBV29-1 14 CSVYSGSNTHEQYF
TRBJ1-5 TRBV27 15 CASSRDRGRDQPQHF
TRBJ2-7 TRBV3-1 11 CASSRSYEQYF
TRBJ2-7 TRBV15 16 CATSRGPTDLPYEQYF
TRBJ2-5 TRBV11-2 19 CASSSRAGEGVGAGETQYF
TRBJ1-1 TRBV7-9 15 CASSAIGGENTEAFF
TRBJ2-5 TRBV6-5 17 CASSYATGGGPKETQYF
TRBJ2-3 TRBV20-1 15 CSAKNLWLSTDTQYF
TRBJ2-7 TRBV14 12 CASSSLAYEQYF
TRBJ2-3 TRBV20-1 15 CSARPSGGRTDTQYF
TRBJ2-7 TRBV7-9 15 CASSLSASSQGEQYF
TRBJ2-7 TRBV7-9 15 CASSLGGGRPYEQYF
TRBJ2-5 TRBV5-6 15 CASSLVDRVGETQYF
TRBJ2-7 TRBV20-1 14 CSARDPRGRAEQYF
TRBJ2-1 TRBV28 15 CASSLSDGGLNEQFF
TRBJ1-2 TRBV27 16 CASSQREGGGGYGYTF
TRBJ2-1 TRBV18 16 CASSPPGGGNYNEQFF
TRBJ2-7 TRBV20-1 15 CSASPPRGRIYEQYF
TRBJ1-1 TRBV7-2 13 CASSPKTGSEAFF
TRBJ2-3 TRBV7-2 17 CASSLLFSGASTDTQYF
TRBJ1-1 TRBV15 15 CATSRGGEGNTEAFF